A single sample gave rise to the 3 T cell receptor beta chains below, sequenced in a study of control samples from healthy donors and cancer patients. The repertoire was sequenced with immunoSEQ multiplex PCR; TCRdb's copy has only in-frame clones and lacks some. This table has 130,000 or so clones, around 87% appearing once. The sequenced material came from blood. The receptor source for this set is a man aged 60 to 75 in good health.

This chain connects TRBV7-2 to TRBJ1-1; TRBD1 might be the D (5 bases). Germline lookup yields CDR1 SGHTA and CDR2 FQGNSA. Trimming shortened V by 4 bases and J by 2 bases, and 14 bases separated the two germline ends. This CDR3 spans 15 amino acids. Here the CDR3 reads CASSSGRQTNTEAFF. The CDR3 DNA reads TGTGCCAGCAGCTCAGGAAGACAGACAAACACTGAAGCTTTCTTT.

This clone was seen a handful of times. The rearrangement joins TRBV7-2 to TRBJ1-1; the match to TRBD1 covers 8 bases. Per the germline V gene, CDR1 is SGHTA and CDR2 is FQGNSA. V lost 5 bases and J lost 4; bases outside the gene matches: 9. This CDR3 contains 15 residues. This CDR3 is CASSKRNGQGTEAFF. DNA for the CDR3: TGTGCCAGCAGCAAACGAAATGGACAGGGCACTGAAGCTTTCTTT.

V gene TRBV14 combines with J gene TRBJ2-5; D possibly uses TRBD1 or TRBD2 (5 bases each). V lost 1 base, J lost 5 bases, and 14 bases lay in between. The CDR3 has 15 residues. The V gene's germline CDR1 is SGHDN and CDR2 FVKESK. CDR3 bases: TGTGCCAGCAGCCAAGCCGGGACCCCCCGGGAGACCCAGTACTTC. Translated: CASSQAGTPRETQYF.